The 22 T cell receptor beta chains reported below all come from one sample, sequenced in a study of T cells in localized non-small cell lung cancer. Some clones are missing from TCRdb's copy, which holds only in-frame ones; the method was immunoSEQ multiplex PCR. This sample yields some 38,000 clones, of which more than 80% are seen a single time; more than 5.5% belongs to the top ten. Specimen: peripheral blood, collected before any cancer treatment. The receptors here all came from a female donor older than 55 with stage I lung adenocarcinoma.

The chain uses TRBV29-1 and TRBJ1-1, with D uncertain. Germline V gene data show CDR1 as SQVTM and CDR2 as ANQGSEA. V dropped 4 bases and J dropped 4 bases, with 10 bases sitting between them. This CDR3 is 12 amino acids long. The CDR3 region is CSVGTATTEAFF. The CDR3 DNA reads TGCAGCGTTGGGACCGCGACCACTGAAGCTTTCTTT.

This chain uses TRBV19 with TRBJ1-1; unclear D gene. The CDR3 spans 13 residues. Germline V CDR1 and CDR2: LNHDA, SQIVND (reference sequence). V was clipped by 0 bases and J by 8 bases, with 10 bases between them. The CDR3 loop is CASSIDLSGEAFF. The CDR3 nucleotides read TGTGCCAGTAGTATAGATCTGTCCGGGGAAGCTTTCTTT.

This clone was detected a few times. Other DNA sequences in the same sample also yield this CDR3. The chain carries TRBV6-1 and TRBJ1-1; possibly TRBD1 for D (5 bases). There are 12 residues in the CDR3. Trimming removed 4 bases from V and 2 bases from J, with 5 bases in between. Germline CDR1 and CDR2: MNHNS and SASEGT. CDR3 loop: CASSGDNTEAFF. The CDR3 nucleotides read TGTGCCAGCAGTGGGGACAACACTGAAGCTTTCTTT.

The chain employs TRBV2 and TRBJ2-3; the D gene is possibly TRBD1 (6 bases). The germline V gene has CDR1 SNHLY and CDR2 FYNNEI. V gave up 8 bases and J gave up 6 bases, with 18 bases separating them. The CDR3 consists of 14 residues. The CDR3 DNA sequence: TGTGCCAGCGAGGGACACCTAAAGTGGGATACGCAGTATTTT. Translation: CASEGHLKWDTQYF. Filled out from reference TRBV2 and TRBJ2-3, the complete variable domain reads EPEVTQTPSHQVTQMGQEVILRCVPISNHLYFYWYRQILGQKVEFLVSFYNNEISEKSEIFDDQFSVERPDGSNFTLKIRSTKLEDSAMYFCASEGHLKWDTQYFGPGTRLTVL.

This chain uses TRBV2 with TRBJ2-5, with TRBD2 matching over 9 bases. Losses at the gene ends were 6 bases for V and 1 base for J; bases not matched to a gene: 9. The CDR3 is 16 residues long. The germline V gene has CDR1 SNHLY and CDR2 FYNNEI. In DNA, the CDR3 is TGTGCCAGCAGATCTAGGAGCGGGGGGCTCCAAGAGACCCAGTACTTC. Translating it yields CASRSRSGGLQETQYF.

The V gene is TRBV19, the J gene TRBJ1-1; 9 bases are a match to TRBD1. CDR3 length equals 17 residues. Germline lookup yields CDR1 LNHDA and CDR2 SQIVND (reference sequence). The trim removed 8 bases at V and 3 bases at J, leaving 16 bases unmatched. CDR3 sequence: CASDSGQGSFGYTEAFF. CDR3 bases: TGTGCCAGTGACTCCGGACAGGGGTCTTTCGGTTACACTGAAGCTTTCTTT.

J is TRBJ1-5 and V is TRBV5-6; D remains unclear. The germline V gene has CDR1 SGHDT and CDR2 YYEEEE. Trimming shortened V by 4 bases and J by 2 bases, and 10 bases separated the two germline ends. CDR3 length: 14 amino acids. The CDR3, as DNA: TGTGCCAGCAGCATTGGACGGGGCAATCAGCCCCAGCATTTT. Amino acids: CASSIGRGNQPQHF.

The rearrangement links TRBV11-2 to TRBJ2-6; 7 bases are a match to TRBD1. Germline V gives CDR1 SGHAT, CDR2 FQNNGV. J was trimmed by 3 bases and V by 3 bases; bases with no gene match: 2. The CDR3 covers 15 residues. CDR3 residues: CASSFTGDGANVLTF. The DNA of the CDR3 is TGTGCCAGCAGCTTCACAGGGGATGGGGCCAACGTCCTGACTTTC.

V is TRBV5-1 and J is TRBJ2-4; possible D gene TRBD1, 6 bases. The germline gives CDR1 SGHRS, CDR2 YFSETQ. V was clipped by 4 bases and J by 6 bases, with 8 bases between them. The CDR3 covers 12 residues. DNA for the CDR3: TGCGCCAGCAGCACACAGGGAAACATTCAGTACTTC. This gives the protein CASSTQGNIQYF.

This sequence joins TRBV19 and TRBJ2-4; D uncertain. The CDR3 extends over 12 amino acids. Germline V lookup: CDR1 LNHDA, CDR2 SQIVND (reference sequence). V lost 3 bases to trimming and J lost 6 bases, with 6 bases between them. Written as DNA, the CDR3 is TGTGCCAGTAGTATCTCGAGAAACATTCAGTACTTC. Its protein is CASSISRNIQYF.

The rearrangement links TRBV9 to TRBJ2-7; D call uncertain. The V end was cut by 0 bases, the J end by 4 bases, with 14 bases between. The CDR3 covers 15 residues. Germline V gives CDR1 SGDLS, CDR2 YYNGEE. The CDR3 region has the DNA TGTGCCAGCAGCGTAGGTTTGTTGTCAATTTACGAGCAGTACTTC. As protein: CASSVGLLSIYEQYF.

V and J are TRBV19 and TRBJ2-5, with D maybe TRBD2 (6 bases). CDR1 and CDR2 from the germline V gene are LNHDA and SQIVND (reference sequence). This CDR3 comprises 12 residues. With 6 bases removed from V and 3 bases from J, the gap between germline ends came to 8 bases. In nucleotides, the CDR3 is TGTGCCAGTAGCTGGAGGGAAGAGACCCAGTACTTC. Protein sequence: CASSWREETQYF.

V and J are TRBV19 and TRBJ1-6; weak D call: TRBD1 (6 bases). The ends were cut back, 6 bases at V and 0 bases at J, with 18 bases in the middle. Germline CDR1 is LNHDA and CDR2 is SQIVND (reference sequence). The CDR3 totals 18 residues. The DNA for the CDR3 is TGTGCCAGTAGCCTACCACCAGGGGCTAGCTCCTATAATTCACCCCTCCACTTT. Its protein product is CASSLPPGASSYNSPLHF.

The CDR3 DNA follows: TGCGCCAGCAGCCAAGTCCTAGACAGGAGCTCTGGAAACACCATATATTTT. Protein sequence: CASSQVLDRSSGNTIYF. This rearrangement joins TRBV4-1 to TRBJ1-3, with TRBD1 as a possible D gene (6 bases). The CDR3 consists of 17 residues. CDR1 and CDR2 from the germline V gene are MGHRA and YSYEKL. The V gene lost 1 base and the J gene lost 0 bases, with 13 bases spanning the gap.

Only one count was recorded for this clone. The chain links TRBV6-5 to TRBJ2-7; D is possibly TRBD1 (5 bases). Trimming shortened V by 0 bases and J by 4 bases, and 16 bases separated the two germline ends. This CDR3 comprises 16 residues. The germline V gene has CDR1 MNHEY and CDR2 SVGAGI. In nucleotides, the CDR3 is TGTGCCAGCAGTTACTCCGACCCGACAGAGCTTTACGAGCAGTACTTC. As protein: CASSYSDPTELYEQYF.

The chain joins TRBV5-4 to TRBJ1-1, with D possibly being TRBD1 (6 bases). The V end was cut by 4 bases, the J end by 4 bases, with 14 bases between. The CDR3 is made up of 14 amino acids. Germline CDR1 is SGHNT and CDR2 is YYREEE (reference sequence). CDR3 sequence: CASSVRGSGTEAFF. Here the CDR3 DNA reads TGTGCCAGCAGCGTCAGGGGTTCGGGCACTGAAGCTTTCTTT.

The V and J genes are TRBV15 and TRBJ1-2; 9 nucleotides agree with TRBD1. This CDR3 has 16 amino acids. The junction had 3 bases not matched to a gene; V was cut back by 1 base and J by 0 bases. Germline values: CDR1 LNHNV, CDR2 YYDKDF (reference sequence). CDR3 loop: CATSRGDRATNYGYTF. The CDR3 DNA reads TGTGCCACCAGCAGAGGGGACAGGGCTACTAACTATGGCTACACCTTC. Filled out from reference TRBV15 and TRBJ1-2, the complete variable domain reads DAMVIQNPRYQVTQFGKPVTLSCSQTLNHNVMYWYQQKSSQAPKLLFHYYDKDFNNEADTPDNFQSRRPNTSFCFLDIRSPGLGDTAMYLCATSRGDRATNYGYTFGSGTRLTVV.

The chain couples TRBV28 to TRBJ2-5, with D perhaps given as TRBD1 or TRBD2 (6 bases each). The CDR3 has 15 residues. From germline, CDR1 is MDHEN and CDR2 SYDVKM. V lost 2 bases and J 9 bases, leaving 19 bases between the germline ends. The chain's CDR3 is CASSLIRDSPGAQYF. For the CDR3, the DNA is TGTGCCAGCAGTTTAATCCGGGACTCCCCAGGGGCCCAGTACTTC. The whole variable domain, filled in from reference TRBV28 and TRBJ2-5, reads DVKVTQSSRYLVKRTGEKVFLECVQDMDHENMFWYRQDPGLGLRLIYFSYDVKMKEKGDIPEGYSVSREKKERFSLILESASTNQTSMYLCASSLIRDSPGAQYFGPGTRLLVL.

The gene calls are TRBV7-9 and TRBJ1-5; 7 bases are shared with TRBD1. V was pared by 5 bases and J by 4 bases, with 8 bases of the junction left unmatched. The CDR3 sequence is 15 residues long. Germline lookup yields CDR1 SEHNR and CDR2 FQNEAQ (reference sequence). The CDR3 DNA reads TGTGCCAGCAGCCTTGGACAGGTGAAAAATCAGCCCCAGCATTTT. It translates to CASSLGQVKNQPQHF.

The chain links TRBV14 to TRBJ2-5; 8 bases fit TRBD1. Trimming at V came to 1 base and at J to 2 bases, leaving 3 bases not matched to a gene. Germline V CDR1 and CDR2: SGHDN, FVKESK. This CDR3 contains 15 residues. CDR3 protein: CASSQVQGDQETQYF. DNA of the CDR3: TGTGCCAGCAGCCAAGTACAGGGGGATCAAGAGACCCAGTACTTC. Full variable domain (outside the CDR3, taken from reference TRBV14 and TRBJ2-5): EAGVTQFPSHSVIEKGQTVTLRCDPISGHDNLYWYRRVMGKEIKFLLHFVKESKQDESGMPNNRFLAERTGGTYSTLKVQPAELEDSGVYFCASSQVQGDQETQYFGPGTRLLVL.

J is TRBJ2-1 and V is TRBV5-4, with a possible D match to TRBD1 (6 bases). Between the trimmed V and J ends, which lost 0 bases and 7 bases, there was a span of 11 bases. CDR1 is SGHNT, CDR2 YYREEE, per germline (reference sequence). This CDR3 comprises 14 residues. Here the CDR3 reads CASSLAGAPNEQFF. The CDR3 DNA follows: TGTGCCAGCAGCTTGGCAGGGGCGCCGAATGAGCAGTTCTTC.

The chain is built from TRBV14 and TRBJ2-5; tentative D call: TRBD1 (6 bases). The CDR3 sequence is 14 residues long. CDR1 is SGHDN, CDR2 FVKESK, per germline. With 5 bases removed from V and 4 bases from J, the gap between germline ends came to 14 bases. This chain's CDR3 is CASSKGAGVETQYF. In DNA, the CDR3 is TGTGCCAGCAGCAAAGGAGCAGGGGTAGAGACCCAGTACTTC.